Below are 26 T cell receptor beta chains sequenced from a single sample in a study of T-cell memory formation after mild COVID-19. TCRdb re-analysed the 5' RACE reads in MiXCR, keeping a single row per CDR3 protein. In the table there are fewer than 70,000 distinct CDR3 sequences, 8% to 10% of which are singletons. Sequencing input: PBMCs or a T cell subset sorted from them (not recorded which). The receptors were gathered from a man aged 18 to 30 who had mild COVID-19 (a few samples of this study predate the infection). Cell type and time point are not known.

This clonotype appeared a few times. The J gene is TRBJ2-5, the V gene TRBV5-1; D not certain. Trimming removed 2 bases from V and 3 bases from J, with 5 bases in between. This CDR3 region has 12 residues. Germline lookup yields CDR1 SGHRS and CDR2 YFSETQ. The CDR3 bases are TGCGCCAGCAGCTTCAAGGAAGAGACCCAGTACTTC. It translates to CASSFKEETQYF.

The chain is built from TRBV7-3 and TRBJ1-1; D is perhaps TRBD1 (6 bases). The CDR3 extends over 13 amino acids. The V end was cut by 5 bases, the J end by 1 base, with 8 bases between. Germline V lookup: CDR1 SGHTA, CDR2 FQGTGA. Written as DNA, the CDR3 is TGTGCCAGCAGCGCACAGGGGAACACTGAAGCTTTCTTT. It is translated as CASSAQGNTEAFF.

This clonotype was observed at least ten times. This chain connects TRBV3-1 to TRBJ1-5; D uncertain. The V end lost 0 bases, the J end lost 6 bases, and 6 bases lay between the germline ends. Germline lookup yields CDR1 LGHDT and CDR2 YNNKEL (reference sequence). The CDR3 extends over 13 amino acids. CDR3 loop: CASSQDLGQPQHF. The CDR3 bases are TGTGCCAGCAGCCAAGATCTTGGTCAGCCCCAGCATTTT. Drawing the rest from reference TRBV3-1 and TRBJ1-5, the complete variable domain is DTAVSQTPKYLVTQMGNDKSIKCEQNLGHDTMYWYKQDSKKFLKIMFSYNNKELIINETVPNRFSPKSPDKAHLNLHINSLELGDSAVYFCASSQDLGQPQHFGDGTRLSIL.

This clonotype was recorded at least ten times. This rearrangement joins TRBV5-1 to TRBJ1-1; D ambiguous. V was shortened by 1 base and J by 3 bases, with 10 bases between the two germline ends. The germline V gene encodes CDR1 SGHRS and CDR2 YFSETQ. This CDR3 has 14 residues. The CDR3, as DNA: TGCGCCAGCAGCTTGCGAGGAATCGACACTGAAGCTTTCTTT. Its protein is CASSLRGIDTEAFF.

This clonotype has only a few counts. The chain combines TRBV5-6 with TRBJ2-7; 8 bases map to TRBD1. V dropped 4 bases and J dropped 4; count of bases not matched to a gene: 7. This CDR3 contains 14 residues. Germline V gene sequence: CDR1 SGHDT, CDR2 YYEEEE. The CDR3 region is CASSKRGQGYEQYV. The CDR3 DNA reads TGTGCCAGCAGCAAGAGAGGACAGGGTTACGAGCAGTACGTC.

This clonotype was seen a handful of times. The rearrangement links TRBV5-1 to TRBJ2-2; possible D gene TRBD1, 6 bases. The germline V gene has CDR1 SGHRS and CDR2 YFSETQ. This CDR3 has 15 residues. The ends were cut back, 2 bases at V and 3 bases at J, with 11 bases in the middle. CDR3: CASSFQGMDTGELFF. The CDR3 coding sequence is TGCGCCAGCAGCTTCCAGGGGATGGACACCGGGGAGCTGTTTTTT.

The J gene is TRBJ2-3, the V gene TRBV3-1, with D possibly matching TRBD2 (6 bases). The germline V gene encodes CDR1 LGHDT and CDR2 YNNKEL (reference sequence). This CDR3 is built from 12 residues. Trimming removed 6 bases at V and 5 bases at J, with 9 bases between. CDR3 in amino acids: CASRAGGDTQYF. In nucleotides, the CDR3 is TGTGCCAGCAGGGCCGGGGGAGATACGCAGTATTTT.

V gene TRBV21-1 combines with J gene TRBJ2-7; no DNA check was done on the table's D call, TRBD1. TRBV21-1 is deemed a pseudogene. The CDR3 length is 15 residues. The CDR3 bases are TGTGCCAGCACCCCGCCGGGACATACAATATACGAGCAGTACGTC. Encoded protein: CASTPPGHTIYEQYV.

V usage is TRBV20-1 and J usage is TRBJ1-2; D is possibly TRBD1 (6 bases). The CDR3 is 15 residues long. Trimming pared 2 bases from V and 3 bases from J, leaving 16 bases between. Germline V CDR1 and CDR2: DFQATT, SNEGSKA (reference sequence). The DNA for the CDR3 is TGCAGTGCTAGAAGGACAATGGGGGGCGACTATGGCTACACCTTC. Protein: CSARRTMGGDYGYTF.

The V gene is TRBV6-5, the J gene TRBJ2-5; maybe TRBD2 (7 bases). CDR3 length: 17 amino acids. The V end lost 2 bases, the J end lost 5 bases, and 21 bases lay between the germline ends. CDR1 MNHEY and CDR2 SVGAGI come from the germline V gene. This chain's CDR3 is CASSYDGLRGGLETQYF. The CDR3 nucleotides read TGTGCCAGCAGTTACGACGGTTTGAGGGGGGGATTGGAGACCCAGTACTTC.

The chain links TRBV7-2 to TRBJ2-1; the match to TRBD2 covers 12 bases. The CDR3 spans 14 residues. The ends lost 6 bases at V and 5 bases at J; junction bases unmatched: 2. Germline V gene data show CDR1 as SGHTA and CDR2 as FQGNSA. The CDR3 region is CASRRTSGDNEQFF. As DNA, the CDR3 is TGTGCCAGCAGAAGGACTAGCGGGGACAATGAGCAGTTCTTC.

This chain connects TRBV7-9 to TRBJ2-3; no reliable D call. Trimming left V 2 bases short and J 5 bases short, with 5 bases between. The CDR3 covers 12 residues. From germline, CDR1 is SEHNR and CDR2 FQNEAQ (reference sequence). Here the CDR3 reads CASSLRVDTQYF. In DNA, the CDR3 is TGTGCCAGCAGCTTAAGGGTAGATACGCAGTATTTT. Combining the CDR3 with reference TRBV7-9 and TRBJ2-3 gives the whole variable domain DTGVSQNPRHKITKRGQNVTFRCDPISEHNRLYWYRQTLGQGPEFLTYFQNEAQLEKSRLLSDRFSAERPKGSFSTLEIQRTEQGDSAMYLCASSLRVDTQYFGPGTRLTVL.

Only a few counts were recorded for this clonotype. The chain joins TRBV6-2 or TRBV6-3 to TRBJ2-2, with unresolved D. The CDR3 length is 17 residues. CDR1 is MNHEY, CDR2 SVGEGT, per germline. V lost 4 bases and J 1 base, leaving 16 bases between the germline ends. The CDR3 sequence is CASSSRPSRLNTGELFF. The CDR3 DNA reads TGTGCCAGCAGTTCCCGCCCATCTAGACTGAACACCGGGGAGCTGTTTTTT.

This rearrangement joins TRBV20-1 to TRBJ2-6; D uncertain. Germline lookup yields CDR1 DFQATT and CDR2 SNEGSKA (reference sequence). The V end was cut by 7 bases, the J end by 0 bases, with 7 bases between. This CDR3 contains 13 residues. The CDR3, as DNA: TGCAGTGGGGTGCCCTCTGGGGCCAACGTCCTGACTTTC. Residues: CSGVPSGANVLTF.

The CDR3 protein is CSARESGGDTQYF. The CDR3 nucleotides are TGCAGTGCTAGAGAAAGCGGTGGGGATACGCAGTATTTT. The gene calls are TRBV20-1 and TRBJ2-3, with a possible D match to TRBD2 (5 bases). In germline, CDR1 is DFQATT, CDR2 SNEGSKA (reference sequence). Trimming took off 0 bases at V and 6 bases at J, with 10 bases between the two ends. The CDR3 is made up of 13 amino acids.

This chain links TRBV6-6 with TRBJ2-4; D uncertain. The CDR3 is 13 residues long. Germline assignment: CDR1 MNHNY and CDR2 SVGAGI (reference sequence). Trimming removed 0 bases from V and 6 bases from J, with 6 bases in between. CDR3 loop: CASSYSGGNIQYF. The CDR3 DNA sequence: TGTGCCAGCAGTTACTCGGGTGGAAACATTCAGTACTTC.

This chain uses TRBV6-6 with TRBJ2-7, with D unresolved. The CDR3 length is 12 residues. Germline loops: CDR1 MNHNY, CDR2 SVGAGI (reference sequence). Trimming stripped 2 bases from V and 5 bases from J, with 7 bases between. This chain's CDR3 is CASSYGHNEQYF. The CDR3 bases are TGTGCCAGCAGTTACGGGCACAACGAGCAGTACTTC.

There are many counts of this clonotype. J is TRBJ2-4 and V is TRBV20-1; D may be TRBD1 (5 bases). The V gene's germline CDR1 is DFQATT and CDR2 SNEGSKA (reference sequence). The germline V and J ends were trimmed by 8 bases and 0 bases, with 11 bases remaining between them. The CDR3 covers 13 residues. The CDR3 sequence is CSPRDLAKNIQYF. CDR3 coding DNA: TGCAGTCCCAGGGATCTAGCCAAAAACATTCAGTACTTC.

This clonotype was seen a handful of times. The V call is TRBV16, the J call TRBJ1-1; D is unresolved. Trimming pared 3 bases from V and 1 base from J, leaving 9 bases between. The CDR3 length is 14 residues. Germline loops: CDR1 KGHSY, CDR2 FQNENV. Here the CDR3 DNA reads TGTGCCAGCAGCCAGAGGTCGGCGAACACTGAAGCTTTCTTT. Encoded protein: CASSQRSANTEAFF.

This clonotype appeared many times. The gene calls are TRBV11-1 and TRBJ2-1; weak D call: TRBD1 (6 bases). The CDR3 sequence is 15 residues long. Germline V gene data show CDR1 as SGHAT and CDR2 as FQDESV (reference sequence). V was cut by 1 base and J by 8 bases, with 15 bases left in between. The CDR3, as DNA: TGTGCCAGCAGCTTAGTAGGGGGTGTGGGCCATGAGCAGTTCTTC. Protein: CASSLVGGVGHEQFF.

This chain links TRBV7-2 with TRBJ2-1; D unresolved. Between the trimmed V and J ends, which lost 0 bases and 4 bases, there was a span of 4 bases. The CDR3 runs to 13 residues. Germline-derived CDR1 and CDR2 are SGHTA and FQGNSA. The CDR3, as DNA: TGTGCCAGCAGCTTAGCTGTGTACAATGAGCAGTTCTTC. Its protein product is CASSLAVYNEQFF.

There are a few counts of this clonotype. The chain joins TRBV6-1 to TRBJ2-2, with D possibly being TRBD1 (5 bases). The CDR3 loop spans 15 amino acids. Germline CDR1 and CDR2: MNHNS and SASEGT. The V and J ends lost 0 bases and 4 bases respectively, with 9 bases between them. The DNA of the CDR3 is TGTGCCAGCAGTGAAGCGGCAGGGATCACCGGGGAGCTGTTTTTT. Protein: CASSEAAGITGELFF.

This clonotype was seen more than once but under ten times. V and J are TRBV7-9 and TRBJ2-7; a weak D match, TRBD2 (6 bases). Trimming pared 5 bases from V and 6 bases from J, leaving 23 bases between. The CDR3 is made up of 16 amino acids. Germline values: CDR1 SEHNR, CDR2 FQNEAQ (reference sequence). The CDR3 loop reads CASSPLGLRGGFEQYF. CDR3 coding DNA: TGTGCCAGCAGCCCCCTAGGCTTGAGGGGAGGATTCGAGCAGTACTTC.

This clonotype was seen a handful of times. This chain connects TRBV18 to TRBJ2-2; D is unresolved. The germline gives CDR1 KGHSH, CDR2 LQKENI. This CDR3 spans 12 amino acids. V lost 2 bases, J lost 7 bases, and 5 bases lay in between. The CDR3 sequence: CASSPRNGELFF. In DNA, the CDR3 is TGTGCCAGCTCACCAAGAAACGGGGAGCTGTTTTTT.

The CDR3 is CASNRDRGTDTQYF. The DNA for the CDR3 is TGTGCCAGCAACCGGGACAGGGGCACAGATACGCAGTATTTT. This sequence joins TRBV2 and TRBJ2-3, with 9 positions matching TRBD1. V was pared by 7 bases and J by 1 base, with 3 bases of the junction left unmatched. Looked up from germline, CDR1 is SNHLY and CDR2 is FYNNEI. The length of the CDR3 is 14 residues.

This chain links TRBV5-1 with TRBJ2-5; unclear D gene. V lost 0 bases and J 1 base, leaving 1 base between the germline ends. Germline CDR1 and CDR2: SGHRS and YFSETQ. There are 12 residues in the CDR3. CDR3 bases: TGCGCCAGCAGCTTGGGCCAAGAGACCCAGTACTTC. This sequence encodes CASSLGQETQYF.